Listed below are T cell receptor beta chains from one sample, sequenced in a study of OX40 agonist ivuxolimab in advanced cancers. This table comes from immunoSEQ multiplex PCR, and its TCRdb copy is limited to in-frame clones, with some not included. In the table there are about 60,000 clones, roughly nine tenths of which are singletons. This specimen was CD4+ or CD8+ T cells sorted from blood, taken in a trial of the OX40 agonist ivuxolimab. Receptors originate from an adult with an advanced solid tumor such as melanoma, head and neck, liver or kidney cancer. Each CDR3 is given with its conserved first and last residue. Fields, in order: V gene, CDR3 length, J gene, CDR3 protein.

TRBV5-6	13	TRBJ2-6	CASSLTGANVLTF
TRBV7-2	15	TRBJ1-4	CASSLVWGGGEKLFF
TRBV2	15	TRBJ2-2	CASSEDGSGTGELFF
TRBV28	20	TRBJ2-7	CASSSSPGLAGGPIRYEQYF
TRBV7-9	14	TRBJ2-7	CASSQGAGPYEQYF
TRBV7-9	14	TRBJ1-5	CASSQGPTYQPQHF
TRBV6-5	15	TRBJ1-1	CASSPETGQNTEAFF
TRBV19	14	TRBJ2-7	CASSKEDISYEQYF
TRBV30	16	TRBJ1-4	CAGRPFIRGSGEKLFF
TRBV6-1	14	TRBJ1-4	CASRTTGVNEKLFF
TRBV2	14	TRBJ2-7	CASTKDRVSYEQYF
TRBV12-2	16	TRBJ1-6	CASRPCARVEDSPLHF
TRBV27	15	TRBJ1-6	CASSLVAELNSPLHF
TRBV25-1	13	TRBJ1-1	CASSVSLNTEAFF
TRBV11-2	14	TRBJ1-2	CASSTGQGVFGYTF
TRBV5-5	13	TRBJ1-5	CASSLGLNQPQHF
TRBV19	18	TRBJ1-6	CASTSSETQGLYNSPLHF
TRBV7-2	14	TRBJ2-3	CASSWGRSTDTQYF
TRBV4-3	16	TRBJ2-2	CASSQEAAGGFGELFF
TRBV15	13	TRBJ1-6	CATSRERDSPLHF
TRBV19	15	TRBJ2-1	CASSIETGGFDEQFF
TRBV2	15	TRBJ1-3	CASSELRGVGNTIYF
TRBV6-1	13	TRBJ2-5	CASTRDRGETQYF
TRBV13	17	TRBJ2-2	CASSFFYGGPSTGELFF
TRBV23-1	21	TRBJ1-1	CASSQPNGKTRYLGMNTEAFF
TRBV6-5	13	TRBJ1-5	CASSDTVNQPQHF
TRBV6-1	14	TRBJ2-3	CASSVYLQADTQYF
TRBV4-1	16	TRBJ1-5	CASSQATGVANQPQHF
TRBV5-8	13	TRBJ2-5	CASSRGLGETQYF
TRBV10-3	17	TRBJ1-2	CAISGSTPGQGNYGYTF
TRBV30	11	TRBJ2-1	CAAGEGNEQFF
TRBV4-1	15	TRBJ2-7	CASSQSPGTAYEQYF
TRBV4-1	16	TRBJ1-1	CASSQEPTGTFTEAFF
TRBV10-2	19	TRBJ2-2	CASREGIQRTLVVAGELFF
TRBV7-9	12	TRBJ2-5	CASTNDPETQYF
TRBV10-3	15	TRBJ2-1	CAISDRSRGGNEQFF
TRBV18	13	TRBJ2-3	CASSPPSADTQYF
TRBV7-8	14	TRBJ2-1	CASSTSGRVNEQFF
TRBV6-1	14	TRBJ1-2	CASRAPGANYGYTF
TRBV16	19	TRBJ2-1	CASSHTTNRGSTSYNEQFF
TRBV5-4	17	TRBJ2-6	CASSLDLSGSGANVLTF
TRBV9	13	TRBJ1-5	CASSVGDNQPQHF
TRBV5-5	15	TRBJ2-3	CASSLVGLAADTQYF
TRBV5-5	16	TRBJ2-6	CASSNNEVSGANVLTF
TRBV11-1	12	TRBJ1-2	CASSTDSYGYTF
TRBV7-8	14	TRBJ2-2	CASSLGANTGELFF
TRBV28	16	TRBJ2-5	CASSSPLSGGLETQYF